The 18 T cell receptor beta chains in this list originate from one sample, sequenced in a study of shared clonotypes between healthy human individuals. The method was immunoSEQ multiplex PCR; TCRdb's version includes in-frame clones alone and lacks a portion of them. The table includes 75,000 to 100,000 clones, around 43% detected once. The sequenced sample consisted of PBMCs. The receptors come from a middle-aged woman in good health. Some clones in this sample may be carry-over from other donors' samples.

The genes are TRBV30 and TRBJ1-2; D is unresolved. The germline gives CDR1 GTSNPN, CDR2 SVGIG (reference sequence). Trimming left V 3 bases short and J 3 bases short, with 14 bases between. The CDR3 length is 14 residues. CDR3 coding DNA: TGTGCCTGGAGCCCCCGGCCCGGGGACTATGGCTACACCTTC. Amino acid sequence: CAWSPRPGDYGYTF.

The chain employs TRBV6-1 and TRBJ2-7; a weak D match, TRBD1 (5 bases). V was cut by 5 bases and J by 2 bases, with 16 bases left in between. Germline CDR1 MNHNS, CDR2 SASEGT. CDR3 length: 15 amino acids. The CDR3 DNA reads TGTGCCAGCAGTCACCGACAGATTGTAACCTACGAGCAGTACTTC. Protein: CASSHRQIVTYEQYF.

This chain links TRBV28 with TRBJ1-5; weak D call: TRBD1 (6 bases). CDR3 length equals 17 residues. CDR1 and CDR2 (germline): MDHEN, SYDVKM. The V end was cut by 8 bases, the J end by 4 bases, with 24 bases between. The CDR3 DNA sequence: TGTGCCAGCCGTCTCCTAAGGGGGTTTGGAAGAAATCAGCCCCAGCATTTT. It encodes CASRLLRGFGRNQPQHF. Based on the CDR3 plus reference TRBV28 and TRBJ1-5, the full variable domain is DVKVTQSSRYLVKRTGEKVFLECVQDMDHENMFWYRQDPGLGLRLIYFSYDVKMKEKGDIPEGYSVSREKKERFSLILESASTNQTSMYLCASRLLRGFGRNQPQHFGDGTRLSIL.

Points on this clone: Being one base from a much bigger clone, this may be a read error. The chain combines TRBV9 with TRBJ2-5, with 7 bases aligning to TRBD2. CDR1 and CDR2 from the germline V gene are SGDLS and YYNGEE. The CDR3 runs 15 residues. Trimming removed 0 bases from V and 7 bases from J; junction bases left unmatched: 9. The CDR3 protein is CASSVATGTTGTQYF. The CDR3 DNA sequence: TGTGCCAGCAGCGTAGCTACGGGGACTACAGGGACCCAGTACTTC.

The rearrangement joins TRBV2 to TRBJ1-6, with D perhaps matching TRBD1 (5 bases). In germline, CDR1 is SNHLY, CDR2 FYNNEI. V was shortened by 8 bases and J by 0 bases, with 11 bases between the two germline ends. The CDR3 spans 15 residues. The CDR3 nucleotides are TGTGCCAGCGGAAGACAGAGCTCCTATAATTCACCCCTCCACTTT. This translates into CASGRQSSYNSPLHF.

The rearrangement uses TRBV11-1 and TRBJ2-1; 15 bases are shared with TRBD2. The CDR3 loop spans 16 amino acids. Trimming at V came to 5 bases and at J to 7 bases, leaving 6 bases not matched to a gene. Germline CDR1 SGHAT, CDR2 FQDESV (reference sequence). CDR3 protein: CASSLPGLAGGNEQFF. DNA for the CDR3: TGTGCCAGCAGCCTACCGGGACTAGCGGGAGGTAATGAGCAGTTCTTC.

The CDR3 spells CASSHLPEVVGLQETQYF. Here the CDR3 DNA reads TGTGCCAGCAGCCATCTTCCGGAGGTGGTTGGGCTCCAAGAGACCCAGTACTTC. This chain uses TRBV5-4 with TRBJ2-5, with TRBD2 as a possible D gene (5 bases). Germline-derived CDR1 and CDR2 are SGHNT and YYREEE (reference sequence). The germline V and J ends were trimmed by 4 bases and 1 base, with 23 bases remaining between them. This CDR3 is 18 amino acids long.

The genes are TRBV4-1 and TRBJ2-5; D may match TRBD1 or TRBD2 (5 bases each). Near its end, the DNA agrees better with TRBJ2-7, so the J call may be wrong. The CDR3 length is 14 residues. Per germline, CDR1 MGHRA and CDR2 YSYEKL. The CDR3 here is CASSQVRGVNEQYF. The DNA for the CDR3 is TGCGCCAGCAGCCAAGTGAGGGGCGTCAACGAGCAGTACTTC.

This clone was observed many times. This sequence joins TRBV29-1 and TRBJ1-3; the D is unclear. The CDR3 extends over 12 amino acids. Trimming stripped 7 bases from V and 4 bases from J, with 11 bases between. The germline gives CDR1 SQVTM, CDR2 ANQGSEA. CDR3 DNA sequence: TGCAGCGGCCAGGAAAGGGGAAACACCATATATTTT. As protein: CSGQERGNTIYF.

This clone appeared once. The V gene is TRBV18, the J gene TRBJ1-5; the D is unclear. V lost 3 bases and J 2 bases, leaving 5 bases between the germline ends. CDR1 KGHSH and CDR2 LQKENI come from the germline V gene. There are 13 residues in the CDR3. The CDR3 DNA follows: TGTGCCAGCTCACCTCAGGGCAATCAGCCCCAGCATTTT. It encodes CASSPQGNQPQHF.

The chain carries TRBV5-1 and TRBJ1-3, with 9 bases lining up with TRBD1. The CDR3 runs 13 residues. From germline, CDR1 is SGHRS and CDR2 YFSETQ. With 4 bases clipped from V and 8 bases from J, the junction kept 4 bases outside the gene matches. The CDR3 nucleotides read TGCGCCAGCAGCCTGACAGGGGGAGACACCATATATTTT. It is translated as CASSLTGGDTIYF.

This clone was detected a few times. A read error may account for a junction end that differs from germline. This chain uses TRBV7-7 with TRBJ2-5, with TRBD2 matching over 12 bases. In germline, CDR1 is SSHAT, CDR2 FNYEAQ (reference sequence). CDR3 length: 15 residues. CDR3 DNA: TGTGCTAGCAGCTTCGCTAGCGGGAGGGGAGAGACCCAGTACTTC. As protein: CASSFASGRGETQYF.

This clone has at least ten counts. A much larger clonotype is one base distant, so this may be a read error. In the same sample, other DNA sequences code for this CDR3. The rearrangement links TRBV30 to TRBJ1-5, with a possible D match to TRBD1 (5 bases). The CDR3 extends over 13 amino acids. Per germline, CDR1 GTSNPN and CDR2 SVGIG (reference sequence). The chain's CDR3 is CAWNMGGNQPQHF. Here the CDR3 DNA reads TGTGCCTGGAATATGGGGGGTAATCAGCCCCAGCACTTT. Using reference TRBV30 and TRBJ1-5 for the parts outside the CDR3, the full variable domain is SQTIHQWPATLVQPVGSPLSLECTVEGTSNPNLYWYRQAAGRGLQLLFYSVGIGQISSEVPQNLSASRPQDRQFILSSKKLLLSDSGFYLCAWNMGGNQPQHFGDGTRLSIL.

The chain employs TRBV6-5 and TRBJ1-2; 8 nucleotides agree with TRBD1. The V gene end was trimmed by 7 bases and the J gene end by 4 bases; junction bases not matched to a gene: 11. Germline-derived CDR1 and CDR2 are MNHEY and SVGAGI. This CDR3 region has 15 residues. CDR3 nucleotides: TGTGCCAGCAACCGCGAACAGGGGGACGGCTATGGCTACACCTTC. Protein sequence: CASNREQGDGYGYTF.

The V gene is TRBV7-3, the J gene TRBJ2-7, with TRBD2 matching over 7 bases. V shed 7 bases and J 4 bases; nucleotides not matched to a gene: 10. Germline CDR1 is SGHTA and CDR2 is FQGTGA. CDR3 length: 14 amino acids. CDR3 sequence: CASKSGGSRYEQYF. CDR3 sequence (DNA): TGTGCCAGCAAAAGTGGCGGGAGTCGTTACGAGCAGTACTTC.

The chain combines TRBV4-1 with TRBJ2-5; D call uncertain. Between the trimmed V and J ends, which lost 4 bases and 0 bases, there was a span of 15 bases. The CDR3 is made up of 16 amino acids. CDR1 and CDR2 (germline): MGHRA, YSYEKL. CDR3 sequence reads: CASSRTLYAYQETQYF. In nucleotides, the CDR3 is TGCGCCAGCAGCCGAACCCTCTACGCGTACCAAGAGACCCAGTACTTC.

This clone was observed at least ten times. The V gene is TRBV4-1, the J gene TRBJ2-7; no firm D call. V gave up 4 bases and J gave up 1 base, with 11 bases separating them. This CDR3 region has 14 residues. Germline V lookup: CDR1 MGHRA, CDR2 YSYEKL. DNA of the CDR3: TGCGCCAGCAGCCCTAGATGGGGATCCTACGAGCAGTACTTC. Translated: CASSPRWGSYEQYF.

As concerns this clone: A much larger clone differs by one base, so this may be a read error. The chain uses TRBV29-1 and TRBJ2-1; maybe TRBD2 (6 bases). CDR3 length equals 15 residues. Germline V gene lookup returns CDR1 SQVTM and CDR2 ANQGSEA. The CDR3 DNA is TGCAGCGGCCGTGGTAGGGGACTGACCTACAATGAGCAGCTCTTC. Translation gives CSGRGRGLTYNEQLF.